This paragraph reports one TCR beta chain. The data were obtained in a study of T cell responses to AZD1222 COVID-19 vaccine. Measured with immunoSEQ multiplex PCR; TCRdb has only the in-frame clones, and not every one. Of about 6,100 clones in the sample, around 87% were seen once. Trimming took 0 bases from V and 2 from J, leaving 7 bases between them. The CDR3 spans 14 residues. Germline-derived CDR1 and CDR2 are LNHDA and SQIVND (reference sequence). The TCR was taken from an adult who received the AZD1222 COVID-19 vaccine. The chain couples TRBV19 to TRBJ1-2; D is unresolved. The sample here was peripheral blood, taken 28 days after the second AZD1222 dose. The DNA for the CDR3 is TGTGCCAGTAGTATAGAACGGACCAACTATGGCTACACCTTC. This translates into CASSIERTNYGYTF.